This record looks at one T cell receptor beta chain sequence and its context. The sample comes from a study of blood T cell repertoires in COVID-19. At the level of the study: Samples taken during acute and convalescent COVID-19 were collected in the United States, Italy and Spain.

The authors' processing: Estimates of nucleated cell counts were drawn from the amplification of reference gene primers. Sequencing was performed with immunoSEQ multiplex PCR; in TCRdb, only in-frame clones are kept and a portion is missing. Clone size and V and J calls were adopted from that table, with D and trimming inferred from the DNA. This sample carries 90,000 or so clones, approximately 87% of them seen once, and the ten largest clones take roughly 1.2%. The sequencing input was peripheral blood. The sequence came from a human donor in a cohort sampled during active COVID-19.

CDR3 coding DNA: TGTGCCAGCAGCCTACAGGGGAGGACTGAAGCTTTCTTT. This translates into CASSLQGRTEAFF. The genes are TRBV3-1 (or the pseudogene TRBV3-2) and TRBJ1-1; 7 nucleotides align to TRBD1. Looked up from germline, CDR1 is LGHDT and CDR2 is YNNKEL (reference sequence). J lost 5 bases, V lost 4 bases, and 4 bases had no gene match. There are 13 residues in the CDR3.